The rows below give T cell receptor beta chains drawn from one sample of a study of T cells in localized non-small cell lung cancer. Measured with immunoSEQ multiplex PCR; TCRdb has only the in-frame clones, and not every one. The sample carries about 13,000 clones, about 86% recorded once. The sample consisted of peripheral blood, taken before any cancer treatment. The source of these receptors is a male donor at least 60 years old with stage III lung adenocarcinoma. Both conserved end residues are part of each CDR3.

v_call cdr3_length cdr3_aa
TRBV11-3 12 CASSLSDGTQYF
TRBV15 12 CATSRQDHSWYF
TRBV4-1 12 CASSLTNTEAFF
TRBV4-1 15 CASSLTGTGNQPQHF
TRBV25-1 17 CASSEFFTSGSPDTQYF
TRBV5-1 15 CASSLGPDSLTEAFF
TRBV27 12 CASRQGAGEQFF
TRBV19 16 CASSGKGWRRDNEQFF
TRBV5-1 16 CASSLVASGTANEQFF
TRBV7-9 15 CASSLGPGWIDEQYF
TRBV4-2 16 CASSPLSGGQANEQFF